The 9 T cell receptor beta chains listed next were all sequenced from one sample in a study of CD8 T cells in ankylosing spondylitis. General study findings and limits: Blood of patients with ankylosing spondylitis appeared to be characterized by a TCR beta motif of several highly homologous variants.

Their specific antigens are unknown. TCRdb called the 5' RACE reads again in MiXCR, with one record for every CDR3 protein. The sample lists roughly 700,000 distinct CDR3 sequences; 15% to 20% were seen once. The material sequenced was blood, either unsorted or a sorted T cell fraction (not recorded which). The receptors shown here come from a male donor with ankylosing spondylitis.

A few counts support this clonotype. The gene calls are TRBV5-4 and TRBJ2-1; the match to TRBD2 covers 11 bases. CDR3 length: 19 residues. V lost 1 base to trimming and J lost 0 bases; unmatched junction nucleotides: 9. Germline CDR1 reads SGHNT; CDR2 reads YYREEE (reference sequence). The CDR3 spells CASSLSLAGGTSSYNEQFF. The CDR3 DNA is TGTGCCAGCAGCTTGAGCCTAGCGGGAGGAACAAGCTCCTACAATGAGCAGTTCTTC.

In its sample, this clonotype was seen a few times. CDR3 in DNA: TGTGCCAGCAGCTTAGCCCCCGTCGATACGCAGTATTTT. It is translated as CASSLAPVDTQYF. V usage is TRBV11-1 and J usage is TRBJ2-3; D not certain. V lost 0 bases to trimming and J lost 6 bases, with 7 bases between them. Per the germline V gene, CDR1 is SGHAT and CDR2 is FQDESV (reference sequence). The CDR3 is 13 residues long.

There are a few counts of this clonotype. The V gene is TRBV15, the J gene TRBJ1-1, with D possibly TRBD1 on 6 matching bases. Germline CDR1 LNHNV, CDR2 YYDKDF (reference sequence). This CDR3 region has 15 residues. Trimming cost V 3 bases and J 1 base, with 12 bases left between them. DNA of the CDR3: TGTGCCACCAGCAGGGCTCAGACAGGGAACACTGAAGCTTTCTTT. Its protein is CATSRAQTGNTEAFF. The complete variable domain, with remaining parts taken from reference TRBV15 and TRBJ1-1, reads DAMVIQNPRYQVTQFGKPVTLSCSQTLNHNVMYWYQQKSSQAPKLLFHYYDKDFNNEADTPDNFQSRRPNTSFCFLDIRSPGLGDTAMYLCATSRAQTGNTEAFFGQGTRLTVV.

The chain combines TRBV5-6 with TRBJ2-1; 9 bases line up with TRBD2. The CDR3 sequence is 15 residues long. The germline V gene encodes CDR1 SGHDT and CDR2 YYEEEE. V shed 2 bases, J shed 7 bases, and the junction held 7 bases outside the gene matches. CDR3 bases: TGTGCCAGCAGCTTTAATAGCGGGAGTATAAATGAGCAGTTCTTC. Its translation: CASSFNSGSINEQFF.

CDR3 residues: CASSTGFHEQYF. The DNA for the CDR3 is TGTGCCAGCAGTACAGGGTTCCACGAGCAGTACTTC. The V gene is TRBV28, the J gene TRBJ2-7, with D perhaps matching TRBD1 (6 bases). V shed 5 bases and J shed 5 bases, with 10 bases lying between them. Germline lookup yields CDR1 MDHEN and CDR2 SYDVKM. The CDR3 is 12 amino acids.

This rearrangement joins TRBV20-1 to TRBJ1-6; 8 nucleotides match TRBD1. The CDR3 totals 14 residues. The V and J ends lost 5 bases and 7 bases, in that order; junction bases with no gene match: 7. Per the germline V gene, CDR1 is DFQATT and CDR2 is SNEGSKA (reference sequence). This CDR3 reads CSAHRTGTNSPLHF. CDR3 DNA sequence: TGCAGTGCTCACCGGACAGGGACGAATTCACCCCTCCACTTT.

This clonotype was observed a handful of times. J is TRBJ2-2 and V is TRBV5-1; TRBD2 matches 14 bases. The trim removed 2 bases at V and 4 bases at J, leaving 10 bases unmatched. Germline CDR1 and CDR2: SGHRS and YFSETQ. The CDR3 is 19 residues long. CDR3 residues: CASSFTGTSGGRGTGELFF. CDR3 nucleotides: TGCGCCAGCAGCTTTACCGGGACTAGCGGGGGACGTGGCACCGGGGAGCTGTTTTTT.

This chain links TRBV20-1 with TRBJ1-2; TRBD1 might be the D (6 bases). V gave up 0 bases and J gave up 4 bases, with 15 bases separating them. The CDR3 has 15 residues. The germline V gene has CDR1 DFQATT and CDR2 SNEGSKA (reference sequence). CDR3 DNA: TGCAGTGCTAGAGACCGGGACACTGTGAGCTATGGCTACACCTTC. Translating gives CSARDRDTVSYGYTF.

This chain joins TRBV6-2 or TRBV6-3 and TRBJ2-3; D is tentatively TRBD1 or TRBD2 (7 bases each). This CDR3 region has 14 residues. V gave up 6 bases and J gave up 5 bases, with 15 bases separating them. Germline CDR1 and CDR2: MNHEY and SVGEGT. CDR3 sequence: CASRQTGRGDTQYF. In nucleotides, the CDR3 is TGTGCCAGCAGACAGACAGGGAGGGGAGATACGCAGTATTTT.